This TCR beta chain was profiled in a study of a mutant IDH1 vaccine in newly diagnosed glioma. On this clone: Antigen specificity is unknown.

The time point was: week 35, safety follow-up. Every vaccine dose comprised 300 ug of mutant IDH1 20-mer peptide plus topical imiquimod. Eight vaccinations reached patients in weeks 1, 3, 5, 7, 11, 15, 19 and 23. Produced via immunoSEQ multiplex PCR; TCRdb's table is partial and in-frame only. The table lists some 29,000 clones, 60% to 80% of them singletons, with about 10% in the top ten. The CDR3 covers 16 residues. V shed 5 bases and J shed 2 bases, with 16 bases lying between them. Germline V gene lookup returns CDR1 SGHVS and CDR2 FQNEAQ. The sequenced sample was PBMCs, obtained from a glioma patient whose treatment included an IDH1 peptide vaccine. The V gene is TRBV7-8, the J gene TRBJ1-5; the D is unclear. The clonotype was recovered from a young woman with glioma. Some clones in this sample may be carry-over from other donors' samples. CDR3 in amino acids: CASSPLSVSGNQPQHF. CDR3 in DNA: TGTGCCAGCAGCCCCCTGTCGGTATCCGGCAATCAGCCCCAGCATTTT. The full variable domain, with the rest looked up from reference TRBV7-8 and TRBJ1-5, is GAGVSQSPRYKVAKRGQDVALRCDPISGHVSLFWYQQALGQGPEFLTYFQNEAQLDKSGLPSDRFFAERPEGSVSTLKIQRTQQEDSAVYLCASSPLSVSGNQPQHFGDGTRLSIL.